Shown below are 18 T cell receptor beta chains from a single sample sequenced in a study of patients and donors after allogeneic stem cell transplantation. A single record per CDR3 protein comes from TCRdb applying MiXCR to the RT-PCR reads. In the table there are some 200,000 distinct CDR3 sequences, roughly 40% of which are singletons. Sequenced material: blood, either unsorted or a sorted T cell fraction (not recorded which). Source of these receptors: a human donor who was either an allogeneic HSCT recipient or a stem cell or donor lymphocyte infusion donor (not recorded which). It is not recorded whose cells these are; they may come from a transplant donor.

The J gene is TRBJ1-2, the V gene TRBV29-1; D is possibly TRBD1 (6 bases). The CDR3 consists of 13 residues. Germline V gene data show CDR1 as SQVTM and CDR2 as ANQGSEA. Trimming removed 2 bases from V and 4 bases from J, with 11 bases in between. The CDR3 DNA reads as TGCAGCGTTGAAAGGAGGGGGGCCTATGGCTACACCTTC. This codes for CSVERRGAYGYTF.

This clonotype was counted between two and nine times. The chain uses TRBV19 and TRBJ1-5, with no clear D. CDR1 and CDR2 from the germline V gene are LNHDA and SQIVND (reference sequence). V lost 5 bases to trimming and J lost 2 bases, with 25 bases between them. The CDR3 is made up of 19 amino acids. This CDR3 reads CASSARRRTPSTGNQPQHF. CDR3 sequence (DNA): TGTGCCAGTAGTGCGCGGCGACGGACGCCCAGCACTGGCAATCAGCCCCAGCATTTT. The whole variable domain, filled in from reference TRBV19 and TRBJ1-5, reads DGGITQSPKYLFRKEGQNVTLSCEQNLNHDAMYWYRQDPGQGLRLIYYSQIVNDFQKGDIAEGYSVSREKKESFPLTVTSAQKNPTAFYLCASSARRRTPSTGNQPQHFGDGTRLSIL.

This clonotype came up a few times. J is TRBJ1-5 and V is TRBV7-2; unclear D gene. The CDR3 covers 15 residues. The germline gives CDR1 SGHTA, CDR2 FQGNSA. V lost 2 bases and J lost 3, with 11 bases in between. CDR3 amino acids: CASSLNGQFNQPQHF. The CDR3 coding sequence is TGTGCCAGCAGCTTAAACGGGCAGTTCAATCAGCCCCAGCATTTT.

The V call is TRBV9, the J call TRBJ2-5; the D is unclear. V lost 3 bases, J lost 1 base, and 16 bases lay in between. Germline assignment: CDR1 SGDLS and CDR2 YYNGEE. This CDR3 is 16 amino acids long. CDR3 nucleotide sequence: TGTGCCAGCAGCGGGGTCGGACCAGGAACCCAAGAGACCCAGTACTTC. Protein: CASSGVGPGTQETQYF.

The chain carries TRBV27 and TRBJ1-1, with D unresolved. V lost 0 bases to trimming and J lost 3 bases, with 5 bases between them. The germline gives CDR1 MNHEY, CDR2 SMNVEV (reference sequence). The CDR3 sequence is 13 residues long. The CDR3 reads CASSLSSYTEAFF. The CDR3 DNA follows: TGTGCCAGCAGTTTATCGAGCTACACTGAAGCTTTCTTT.

V is TRBV14 and J is TRBJ1-1; D possibly corresponds to TRBD1 (5 bases). V lost 0 bases and J 4 bases, leaving 18 bases between the germline ends. Germline CDR1 is SGHDN and CDR2 is FVKESK. The CDR3 loop spans 17 amino acids. CDR3 in amino acids: CASSQDAVWEGSTEAFF. The CDR3 DNA reads as TGTGCCAGCAGCCAAGATGCGGTATGGGAGGGGAGCACTGAAGCTTTCTTT.

The rearrangement links TRBV6-2 or TRBV6-3 to TRBJ2-4; D remains ambiguous. Trimming took 6 bases from V and 7 from J, leaving 13 bases between them. Per the germline V gene, CDR1 is MNHEY and CDR2 is SVGEGT. This CDR3 region has 13 residues. DNA for the CDR3: TGTGCCAGCAGAGACCATGTCGGGAACATTCAGTACTTC. Its protein is CASRDHVGNIQYF.

V and J are TRBV12-3 or TRBV12-4 and TRBJ1-2, with D unclear. Trimming took 8 bases from V and 2 from J, leaving 12 bases between them. The CDR3 length is 13 residues. The CDR3 bases are TGTGCCAGCGGGCAGACCGCCAACTATGGCTACACCTTC. Encoded protein: CASGQTANYGYTF.

This clonotype was observed a handful of times. The chain combines TRBV5-6 with TRBJ2-1; 7 nucleotides agree with TRBD1. Germline CDR1 and CDR2: SGHDT and YYEEEE. V gave up 2 bases and J gave up 0 bases; unmatched junction bases: 11. CDR3 length: 18 amino acids. CDR3 DNA sequence: TGTGCCAGCAGCTTAACAGGGGCCGACCCACTCTCCTACAATGAGCAGTTCTTC. It yields the protein CASSLTGADPLSYNEQFF.

This rearrangement joins TRBV20-1 to TRBJ2-2; 10 bases are a match to TRBD2. This CDR3 region has 16 residues. Germline values: CDR1 DFQATT, CDR2 SNEGSKA (reference sequence). With V trimmed by 2 bases and J by 6 bases, 9 bases remained unmatched. This chain's CDR3 is CSARQTGTSDSGELFF. DNA of the CDR3: TGCAGTGCTAGACAAACCGGGACTAGCGACTCCGGGGAGCTGTTTTTT.

The V and J genes are TRBV7-8 and TRBJ1-3, with 9 bases fitting TRBD1. The V gene's germline CDR1 is SGHVS and CDR2 FQNEAQ. The CDR3 sequence is 16 residues long. The V segment lost 1 base and the J segment 0 bases; nucleotides outside the gene matches: 1. The CDR3 coding sequence is TGTGCCAGCAGCTTAGGGACAGGGGCCTCTGGAAACACCATATATTTT. Translation: CASSLGTGASGNTIYF.

This clonotype was picked up many times. The CDR3 reads CASSLMRDGAFF. The CDR3, as DNA: TGTGCCAGCAGTTTGATGAGGGACGGAGCTTTCTTT. The V and J genes are TRBV12-3 or TRBV12-4 and TRBJ1-1, with D possibly TRBD1 on 5 matching bases. Trimming took 3 bases from V and 10 from J, leaving 12 bases between them. This CDR3 region has 12 residues.

This chain connects TRBV5-1 to TRBJ2-1; 9 positions agree with TRBD2. The CDR3 length is 16 residues. Germline loops: CDR1 SGHRS, CDR2 YFSETQ. The V and J ends lost 1 base and 6 bases, in that order; junction bases with no gene match: 8. Here the CDR3 reads CASSLLAGTLSNEQFF. Here the CDR3 DNA reads TGCGCCAGCAGCTTGCTAGCGGGGACCCTGAGCAATGAGCAGTTCTTC.

V usage is TRBV6-5 and J usage is TRBJ1-2; D ambiguous. V lost 0 bases and J lost 8, with 7 bases in between. The CDR3 covers 12 residues. The germline V gene encodes CDR1 MNHEY and CDR2 SVGAGI. CDR3: CASSYSDSGYTF. The CDR3, as DNA: TGTGCCAGCAGTTACTCTGATTCCGGCTACACCTTC.

This chain joins TRBV15 and TRBJ1-2; D call uncertain. V was trimmed by 0 bases and J by 3 bases, leaving 14 bases between them. Germline V gives CDR1 LNHNV, CDR2 YYDKDF (reference sequence). The CDR3 runs to 16 residues. CDR3 sequence: CATSRDVGPVHYGYTF. CDR3 coding DNA: TGTGCCACCAGCAGAGATGTAGGACCAGTTCACTATGGCTACACCTTC.

This clonotype has at least ten counts. CDR3 residues: CSARDRLREAIQPQHF. CDR3 coding DNA: TGCAGTGCTAGAGATAGATTGAGGGAGGCGATACAGCCCCAGCATTTT. This chain joins TRBV20-1 and TRBJ1-5, with D unclear. This CDR3 is 16 amino acids long. Germline V gene lookup returns CDR1 DFQATT and CDR2 SNEGSKA (reference sequence). Deletions cut 0 bases from V and 7 bases from J, with 19 bases between.

This clonotype was seen more than once but under ten times. The chain joins TRBV14 to TRBJ1-2, with D tentatively TRBD1 (5 bases). This CDR3 has 15 amino acids. The V gene lost 4 bases and the J gene lost 4 bases, with 16 bases spanning the gap. Germline V CDR1 and CDR2: SGHDN, FVKESK. The CDR3 nucleotides read TGTGCCAGCAGCCCGGGGCCTAGGCCATTCTATGGCTACACCTTC. This encodes CASSPGPRPFYGYTF. Full variable domain (outside the CDR3, taken from reference TRBV14 and TRBJ1-2): EAGVTQFPSHSVIEKGQTVTLRCDPISGHDNLYWYRRVMGKEIKFLLHFVKESKQDESGMPNNRFLAERTGGTYSTLKVQPAELEDSGVYFCASSPGPRPFYGYTFGSGTRLTVV.

A single count supports this clonotype. This chain connects TRBV27 to TRBJ1-1; D not resolved. The CDR3 is 11 residues long. V shed 0 bases and J shed 7 bases, with 3 bases lying between them. Germline V gene sequence: CDR1 MNHEY, CDR2 SMNVEV (reference sequence). CDR3 sequence: CASSLSGEAFF. The CDR3 DNA reads as TGTGCCAGCAGTTTATCGGGTGAAGCTTTCTTT.